Sequencing of this T cell receptor beta chain was carried out in a study of blood T cells in healthy people across ages. Study overall: Template switching retrieved approximately one barcoded beta molecule for each two T cells.

Primers used in a second PCR of roughly 6 to 12 cycles were a sample-barcoded 5' primer and a J-beta primer mix. TCRdb passed the 5' RACE reads through MiXCR, listing each CDR3 protein once. The table has roughly 830,000 distinct CDR3 sequences, around 62% seen once. The CDR3 totals 16 residues. Germline CDR1 and CDR2: MGHRA and YSYEKL. Trimming shortened V by 3 bases and J by 8 bases, and 22 bases separated the two germline ends. The gene calls are TRBV4-1 and TRBJ1-2, with a weak D call TRBD1 (6 bases). Material for sequencing was blood. This receptor was taken from a man between 25 and 39 years old in good health. DNA for the CDR3: TGCGCCAGCAGCCACCTAGAGGGGGTAGGGCGGAAAGGCTACACCTTC. Translated, it gives CASSHLEGVGRKGYTF.